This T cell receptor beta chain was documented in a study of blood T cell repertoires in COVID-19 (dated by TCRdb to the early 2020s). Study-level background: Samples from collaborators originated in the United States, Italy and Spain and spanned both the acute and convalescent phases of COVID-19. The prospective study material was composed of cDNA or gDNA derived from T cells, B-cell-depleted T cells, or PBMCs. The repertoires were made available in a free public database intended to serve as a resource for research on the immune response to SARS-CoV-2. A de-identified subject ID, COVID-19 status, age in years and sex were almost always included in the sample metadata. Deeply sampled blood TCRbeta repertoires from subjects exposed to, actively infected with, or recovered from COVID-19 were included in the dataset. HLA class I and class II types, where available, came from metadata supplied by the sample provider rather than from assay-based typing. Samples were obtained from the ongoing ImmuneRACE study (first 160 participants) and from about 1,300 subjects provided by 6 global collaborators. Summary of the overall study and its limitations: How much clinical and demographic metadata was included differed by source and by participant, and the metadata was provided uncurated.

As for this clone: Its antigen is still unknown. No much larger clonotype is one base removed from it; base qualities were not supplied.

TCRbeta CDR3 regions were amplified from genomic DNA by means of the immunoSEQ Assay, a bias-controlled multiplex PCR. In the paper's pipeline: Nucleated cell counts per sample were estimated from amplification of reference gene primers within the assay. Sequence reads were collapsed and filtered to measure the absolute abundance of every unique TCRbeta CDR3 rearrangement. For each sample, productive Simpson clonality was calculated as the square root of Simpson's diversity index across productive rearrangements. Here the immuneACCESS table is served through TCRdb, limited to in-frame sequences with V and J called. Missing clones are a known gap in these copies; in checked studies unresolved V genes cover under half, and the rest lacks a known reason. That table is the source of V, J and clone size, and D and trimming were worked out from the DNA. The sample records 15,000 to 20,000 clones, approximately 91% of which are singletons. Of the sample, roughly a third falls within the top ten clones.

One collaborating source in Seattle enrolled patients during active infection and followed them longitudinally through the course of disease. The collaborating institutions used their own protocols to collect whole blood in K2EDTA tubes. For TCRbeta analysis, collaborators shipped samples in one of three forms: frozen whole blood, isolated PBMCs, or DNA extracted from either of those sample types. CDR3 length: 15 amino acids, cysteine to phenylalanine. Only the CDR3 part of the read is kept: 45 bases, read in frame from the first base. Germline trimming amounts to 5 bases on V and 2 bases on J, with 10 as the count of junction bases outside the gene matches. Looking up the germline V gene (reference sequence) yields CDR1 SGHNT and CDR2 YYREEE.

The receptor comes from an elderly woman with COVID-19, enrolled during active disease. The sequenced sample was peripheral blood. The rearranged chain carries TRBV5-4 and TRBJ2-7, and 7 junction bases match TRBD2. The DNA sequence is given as TGTGCCAGCAGTTCCTTGGCGGGAGTAGCCTACGAGCAGTACTTC. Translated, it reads CASSSLAGVAYEQYF.